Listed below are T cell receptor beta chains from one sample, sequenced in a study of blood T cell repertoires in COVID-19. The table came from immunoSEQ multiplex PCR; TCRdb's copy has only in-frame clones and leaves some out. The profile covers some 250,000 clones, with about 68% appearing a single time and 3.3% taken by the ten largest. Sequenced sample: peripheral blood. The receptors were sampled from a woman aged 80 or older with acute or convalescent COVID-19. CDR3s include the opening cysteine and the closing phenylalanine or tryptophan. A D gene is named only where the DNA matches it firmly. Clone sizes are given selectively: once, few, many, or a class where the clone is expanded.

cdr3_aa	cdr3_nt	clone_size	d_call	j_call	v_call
CATHRGRLDTEAFF	TGTGCCACTCACAGGGGGCGTTTGGACACTGAAGCTTTCTTT	NA	TRBD1	TRBJ1-1	TRBV19
CASSSGQSSGANVLTF	TGTGCCAGCAGCTCTGGACAGAGCTCTGGGGCCAACGTCCTGACTTTC	NA	NA	TRBJ2-6	TRBV7-3
CASRRGGLNSNQPQHF	TGTGCCAGCAGAAGGGGGGGCTTGAATAGCAATCAGCCCCAGCATTTT	NA	NA	TRBJ1-5	TRBV27
CASSIDSRYGYTF	TGTGCCAGCAGTATCGACAGTCGGTATGGCTACACCTTC	NA	NA	TRBJ1-2	TRBV28
CASRLAGGAVQETQYF	TGCGCCAGCAGACTAGCGGGAGGGGCCGTCCAAGAGACCCAGTACTTC	NA	TRBD2	TRBJ2-5	TRBV5-1
CASSLAYGNSYGYTF	TGCGCCAGCAGCTTGGCCTATGGCAACAGCTATGGCTACACCTTC	NA	NA	TRBJ1-2	TRBV5-1
CASSLGGNSYEQYF	TGTGCCAGCAGCTTAGGAGGGAATTCCTACGAGCAGTACTTC	few	NA	TRBJ2-7	TRBV11-2
CASSPSSVNEQFF	TGTGCCAGCAGCCCATCGAGCGTCAATGAGCAGTTCTTC	NA	NA	TRBJ2-1	TRBV7-9
CASSLGGRESDTQYF	TGTGCCAGCAGCTTAGGGGGGCGGGAGAGTGATACGCAGTATTTT	NA	NA	TRBJ2-3	TRBV11-3
CASSPQGGGPNEQFF	TGTGCCAGCTCACCACAGGGGGGAGGGCCGAATGAGCAGTTCTTC	NA	NA	TRBJ2-1	TRBV18
CASRPGRENTEAFF	TGTGCCAGCAGACCCGGACGGGAGAACACTGAAGCTTTCTTT	few	NA	TRBJ1-1	TRBV6-5
CASSSGPGRQGFSGNTIYF	TGCGCCAGCAGCTCGGGCCCCGGGAGGCAGGGGTTCTCTGGAAACACCATATATTTT	NA	NA	TRBJ1-3	TRBV5-1
CASRPPGGSYNEQFF	TGTGCCAGCAGGCCCCCGGGGGGATCCTACAATGAGCAGTTCTTC	NA	TRBD2	TRBJ2-1	TRBV6-5
CASSYRDTRGVEAFF	TGTGCCAGCAGTTATAGGGATACAAGGGGTGTTGAAGCTTTCTTT	once	NA	TRBJ1-1	TRBV6-5
CASSSTYAGGTDTQYF	TGCGCCAGCAGCTCCACTTATGCGGGGGGCACAGATACGCAGTATTTT	NA	TRBD2	TRBJ2-3	TRBV5-1
CASRLVTRLASPLHF	TGTGCCAGCAGACTCGTAACCCGATTAGCTTCACCCCTCCACTTT	NA	NA	TRBJ1-6	TRBV28
CSAAGGNTEAFF	TGCAGCGCGGCCGGGGGTAACACTGAAGCTTTCTTT	once	NA	TRBJ1-1	TRBV29-1
CASSRGGGADEQYF	TGTGCCAGCAGCCGGGGCGGGGGGGCGGACGAGCAGTACTTC	NA	TRBD2	TRBJ2-7	TRBV3-1/TRBV3-2
CASGLAGGSSYEQYF	TGTGCCAGCGGATTAGCGGGAGGGAGCTCCTACGAGCAGTACTTC	NA	TRBD2	TRBJ2-7	TRBV7-2
CASSTGTENTEAFF	TGCGCCAGCAGTACCGGGACAGAGAACACTGAAGCTTTCTTT	NA	TRBD1	TRBJ1-1	TRBV10-1
CASSLSFNYEQYF	TGTGCCAGCTCACTCAGTTTTAACTACGAGCAGTACTTC	few	NA	TRBJ2-7	TRBV18
CASSGTSGGARQYF	TGTGCCAGCAGCGGTACCTCCGGCGGTGCGAGGCAGTACTTC	few	NA	TRBJ2-7	TRBV11-2
CASSIGQVVNQPQHF	TGTGCCAGTAGTATAGGGCAGGTGGTCAATCAGCCCCAGCATTTT	few	NA	TRBJ1-5	TRBV19
CASSLLTGTGSLYEQYF	TGCGCCAGCAGCCTACTGACCGGGACAGGGTCACTCTACGAGCAGTACTTC	NA	TRBD1	TRBJ2-7	TRBV5-1
CASSPGSLDTEAFF	TGTGCCAGCAGCCCAGGGTCTTTGGACACTGAAGCTTTCTTT	NA	NA	TRBJ1-1	TRBV7-9
CASSPLSLGRDGYTF	TGTGCCAGCAGTCCCCTGTCTCTCGGGCGGGATGGCTACACCTTC	once	NA	TRBJ1-2	TRBV27
CASSLGQPGLETQYF	TGTGCCAGCAGCCTGGGACAGCCGGGGCTTGAGACCCAGTACTTC	NA	TRBD1	TRBJ2-5	TRBV7-9
CASSPFPTGAGYEQYF	TGTGCCAGCAGCCCGTTTCCGACAGGGGCGGGATACGAGCAGTACTTC	NA	TRBD1	TRBJ2-7	TRBV7-9
CASSQAGLAGGETQYF	TGTGCCAGCAGCCAAGCCGGACTAGCGGGAGGAGAGACCCAGTACTTC	once	TRBD2	TRBJ2-5	TRBV7-2
CASRSTGRYGYTF	TGTGCCAGCAGGTCGACAGGACGCTATGGCTACACCTTC	NA	NA	TRBJ1-2	TRBV12-3/TRBV12-4
CASSISAGGGETQYF	TGTGCCAGTAGTATATCAGCGGGAGGTGGAGAGACCCAGTACTTC	NA	TRBD2	TRBJ2-5	TRBV19
CASSPGGRNYGYTF	TGCGCCAGCAGCCCAGGCGGGCGAAACTATGGCTACACCTTC	NA	NA	TRBJ1-2	TRBV4-1
CASSQGTGGSDTQYF	TGCGCCAGCAGCCAAGGAACGGGGGGAAGTGATACGCAGTATTTT	NA	TRBD2	TRBJ2-3	TRBV4-3
CSVGEQGSGNTIYF	TGCAGCGTTGGAGAACAGGGCTCTGGAAACACCATATATTTT	NA	NA	TRBJ1-3	TRBV29-1